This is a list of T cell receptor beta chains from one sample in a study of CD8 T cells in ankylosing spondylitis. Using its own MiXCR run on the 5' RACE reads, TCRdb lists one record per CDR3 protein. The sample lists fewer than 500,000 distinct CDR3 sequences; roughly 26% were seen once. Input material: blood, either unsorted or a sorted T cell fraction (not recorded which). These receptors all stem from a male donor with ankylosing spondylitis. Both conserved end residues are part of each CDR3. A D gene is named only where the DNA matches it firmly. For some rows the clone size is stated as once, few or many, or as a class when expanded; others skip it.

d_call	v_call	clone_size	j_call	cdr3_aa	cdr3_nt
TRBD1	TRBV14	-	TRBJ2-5	CASSLTGGRGLETQYF	TGTGCCAGCAGCCTAACAGGGGGCAGGGGATTAGAGACCCAGTACTTC
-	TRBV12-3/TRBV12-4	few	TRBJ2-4	CASSPGQAAVAKNIQYF	TGTGCCAGCAGCCCCGGGCAGGCAGCCGTCGCCAAAAACATTCAGTACTTC
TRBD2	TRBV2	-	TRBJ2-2	CAKRGYTGELFF	TGTGCGAAGCGGGGATACACCGGGGAGCTGTTTTTT
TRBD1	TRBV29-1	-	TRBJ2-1	CSVEEVLGPGQGNYNEQFF	TGCAGCGTTGAAGAGGTCCTCGGACCGGGACAGGGGAACTACAATGAGCAGTTCTTC
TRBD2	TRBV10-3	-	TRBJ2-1	CAISTQGLAGAGEQFF	TGTGCCATCAGTACCCAGGGACTAGCGGGAGCTGGTGAGCAGTTCTTC
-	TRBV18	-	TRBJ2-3	CASSPGLISDTQYF	TGTGCCAGCTCACCGGGACTTATTTCAGATACGCAGTATTTT
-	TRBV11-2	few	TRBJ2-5	CASSLAYVPEGETQYF	TGTGCCAGCAGCTTAGCTTATGTACCGGAGGGTGAGACCCAGTACTTC
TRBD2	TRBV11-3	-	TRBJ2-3	CASSQGLAELTDTQYF	TGTGCCAGCAGCCAGGGACTAGCGGAGCTCACAGATACGCAGTATTTT
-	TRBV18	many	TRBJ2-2	CASSGLANTGELFF	TGTGCCAGCTCTGGGCTAGCGAACACCGGGGAGCTGTTTTTT
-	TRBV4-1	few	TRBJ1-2	CASSQDQGPIPYGYTF	TGCGCCAGCAGCCAAGACCAGGGCCCCATTCCTTATGGCTACACCTTC
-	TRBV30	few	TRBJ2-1	CAWSGKGLGEQFF	TGTGCCTGGAGTGGTAAAGGTCTGGGTGAGCAGTTCTTC
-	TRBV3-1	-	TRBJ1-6	CASSEEHNSPLHF	TGTGCCAGCAGCGAGGAACATAATTCACCCCTCCACTTT
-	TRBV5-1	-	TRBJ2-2	CASRDKNTGELFF	TGCGCCAGCCGGGACAAGAACACCGGGGAGCTGTTTTTT
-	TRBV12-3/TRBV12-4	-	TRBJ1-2	CASTQVGGYYGYTF	TGTGCCAGCACCCAGGTGGGGGGGTACTATGGCTACACCTTC
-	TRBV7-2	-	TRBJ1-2	CASSRQYGYTF	TGTGCCAGCAGCCGACAGTATGGCTACACCTTC
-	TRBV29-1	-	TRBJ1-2	CSVERQALDNGYTF	TGCAGCGTTGAAAGGCAGGCTCTCGATAATGGCTACACCTTC
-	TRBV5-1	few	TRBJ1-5	CASSPAGQNSNQPQHF	TGCGCCAGCAGCCCCGCTGGACAGAATAGCAATCAGCCCCAGCATTTT
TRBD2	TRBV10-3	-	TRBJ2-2	CAISSTSGSHGELFF	TGTGCCATCAGTTCGACTAGCGGGAGTCACGGGGAGCTGTTTTTT
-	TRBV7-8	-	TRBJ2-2	CASSLNQGFGGELFF	TGTGCCAGCAGCCTCAACCAGGGATTCGGCGGGGAGCTGTTTTTT
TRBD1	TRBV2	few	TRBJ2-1	CASSWDSQPYNEQFF	TGTGCCAGCAGTTGGGACAGCCAACCCTACAATGAGCAGTTCTTC
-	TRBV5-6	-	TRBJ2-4	CASSLENGKNIQYF	TGTGCCAGCAGCTTGGAGAATGGCAAAAACATTCAGTACTTC
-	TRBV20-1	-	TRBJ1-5	CSALEGNQPQHF	TGCAGTGCTCTGGAGGGCAATCAGCCCCAGCATTTT
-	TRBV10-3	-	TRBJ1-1	CAISWGMNTEAFF	TGTGCCATCAGTTGGGGAATGAACACTGAAGCTTTCTTT